One sample yielded the 3 T cell receptor beta chains listed below, sequenced in a study of type 1 regulatory T cells (dated by TCRdb to about 2021). Data came from an Illumina MiSeq. The raw public reads went through TCRdb reprocessing: fastp at Q25, MiXCR clone calling, in-frame beta chains kept. Each entry is one CDR3 protein sequence, shown with its most common DNA and genes. Across this sample there are about 20,000 distinct CDR3 sequences, with roughly a tenth seen only once. 2.8% of the sample goes to the ten largest clones. Specimen: CD4+ T cells, either the whole sample or a sorted fraction (not recorded which). These receptors were obtained from a human donor in good health.

This clonotype was seen a handful of times. A much larger clone sits a single nucleotide away, making a read error possible. V is TRBV9 and J is TRBJ2-7, with D tentatively TRBD1 (5 bases). Trimming left V 4 bases short and J 2 bases short, with 13 bases between. CDR1 SGDLS and CDR2 YYNGEE come from the germline V gene. The CDR3 is made up of 14 amino acids. DNA of the CDR3: TGTGCCAGCAGCCTTGACAGTTCCCCCTACGAGCAGTACTTC. This encodes CASSLDSSPYEQYF.

This clonotype has at least ten counts. The chain uses TRBV21-1 and TRBJ1-1. TRBV21-1 is flagged as a pseudogene. This CDR3 is built from 15 residues. CDR3 protein: CASSITSRRDTEAFF. The CDR3 nucleotides are TGTGCCAGCAGCATCACTTCAAGGCGGGATACTGAAGCTTTCTTT.

This clonotype was picked up many times. This chain connects TRBV5-1 to TRBJ2-7, with D possibly matching TRBD2 (6 bases). V was cut by 4 bases and J by 5 bases, with 16 bases left in between. In germline, CDR1 is SGHRS, CDR2 YFSETQ. This CDR3 is built from 14 residues. The CDR3: CASSTNLAINEQYF. DNA of the CDR3: TGCGCCAGCAGCACAAACCTAGCGATCAACGAGCAGTACTTC.